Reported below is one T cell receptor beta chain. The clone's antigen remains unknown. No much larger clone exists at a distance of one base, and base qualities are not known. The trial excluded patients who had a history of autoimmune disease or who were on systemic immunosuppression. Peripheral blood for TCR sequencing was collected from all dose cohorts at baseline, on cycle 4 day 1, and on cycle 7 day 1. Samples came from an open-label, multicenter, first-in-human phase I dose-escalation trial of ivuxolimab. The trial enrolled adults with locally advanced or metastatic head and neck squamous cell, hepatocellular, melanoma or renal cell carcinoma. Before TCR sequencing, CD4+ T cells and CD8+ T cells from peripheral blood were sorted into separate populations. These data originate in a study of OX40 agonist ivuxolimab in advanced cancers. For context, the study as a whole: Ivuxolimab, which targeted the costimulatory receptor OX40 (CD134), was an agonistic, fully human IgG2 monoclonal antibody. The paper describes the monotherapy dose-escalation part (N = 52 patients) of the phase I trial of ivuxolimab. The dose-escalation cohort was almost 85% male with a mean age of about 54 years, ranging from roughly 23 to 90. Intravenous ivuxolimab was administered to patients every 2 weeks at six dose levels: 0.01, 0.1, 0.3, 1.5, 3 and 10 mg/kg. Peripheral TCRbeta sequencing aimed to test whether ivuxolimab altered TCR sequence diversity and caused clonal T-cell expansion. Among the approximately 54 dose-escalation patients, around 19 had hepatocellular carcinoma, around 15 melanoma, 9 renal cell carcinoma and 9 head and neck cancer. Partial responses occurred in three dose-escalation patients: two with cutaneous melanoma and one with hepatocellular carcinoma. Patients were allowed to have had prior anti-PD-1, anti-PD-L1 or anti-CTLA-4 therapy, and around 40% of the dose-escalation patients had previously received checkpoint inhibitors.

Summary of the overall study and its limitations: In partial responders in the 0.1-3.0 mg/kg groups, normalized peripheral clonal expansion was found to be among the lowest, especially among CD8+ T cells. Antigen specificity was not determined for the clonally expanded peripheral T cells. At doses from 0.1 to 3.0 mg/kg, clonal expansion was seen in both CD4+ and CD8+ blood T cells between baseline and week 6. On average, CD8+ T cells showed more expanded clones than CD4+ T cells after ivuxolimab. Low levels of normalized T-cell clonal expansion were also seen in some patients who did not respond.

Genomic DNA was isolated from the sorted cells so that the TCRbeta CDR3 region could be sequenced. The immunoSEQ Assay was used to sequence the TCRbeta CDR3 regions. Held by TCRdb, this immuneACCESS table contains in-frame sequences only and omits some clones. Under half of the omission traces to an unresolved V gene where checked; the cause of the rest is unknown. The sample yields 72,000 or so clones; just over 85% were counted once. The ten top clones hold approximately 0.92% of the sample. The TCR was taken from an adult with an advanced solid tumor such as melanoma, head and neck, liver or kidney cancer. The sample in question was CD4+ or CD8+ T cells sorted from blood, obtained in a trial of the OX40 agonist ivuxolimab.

The DNA sequence follows: TGTGCCAGCAGTTACGGGACAGGGGTAACTAATGAAAAACTGTTTTTT. This sequence encodes CASSYGTGVTNEKLFF. Here the chain combines TRBV6-6 and TRBJ1-4, with 10 bases aligning to TRBD1. Trimming takes 2 bases off V and 1 base off J; junction bases not matched to a gene: 1. Inclusive of the bounding cysteine and phenylalanine, the CDR3 is 16 residues long. The sequence is cut down to CDR3 DNA, 48 bases in frame from base 1. Via the germline V gene (reference sequence), CDR1 is MNHNY and CDR2 SVGAGI.